This T cell receptor beta chain was found in a study of regulatory T cells in long-lasting Graves disease (dated by TCRdb to 2020 to 2023). In the study overall: Newly diagnosed Graves' disease patients had taken antithyroid drugs for less than 3 months. TCR sequencing covered some 13 persistent and some 20 newly diagnosed Graves' disease patients, 33 samples in total. The study took place in China and was registered as a clinical trial. Patients with persistent Graves' disease were compared with patients with newly diagnosed Graves' disease using TCR sequencing and RNA sequencing of peripheral blood.

CDR1 and CDR2 are drawn from the germline V gene: MDHEN, SYDVKM. Including both end residues, the CDR3 is 15 amino acids long. The retained sequence is limited to the CDR3, 45 bases, with the frame set at the first base. V is trimmed back by 3 bases and J by 5 bases, and the junction contains 7 bases that no gene match accounts for. Points on this clonotype: Its specific antigen is unknown. Likely a read error: the CDR3 ends without its conserved phenylalanine or tryptophan.

The time point label, as the study defines it: newly diagnosed GD, antithyroid drugs for less than 3 months. For both TCR sequencing and RNA sequencing, RNA was extracted from PBMCs using TRIzol. Graves' disease was diagnosed according to American Thyroid Association guidelines. The patients came from an endocrinology department in Xi'an, China. From each patient, 8 to 10 milliliters of peripheral blood was collected into an EDTA anticoagulant tube. Ficoll Paque Plus density gradient separation was used to isolate PBMCs, and no additional T cell sorting was done. RNA quality was checked with an Agilent 2100 Bioanalyzer and agarose gel, and concentration with a NanoDrop 2000. Library creation used multiplex PCR. Sequencer: Illumina HiSeq 4000. TCR beta libraries were built with iRepertoire HTBI primers and Arm-PCR amplification of CDR3 regions. PCR products were gel purified before sequencing. The paper's processing steps were these. Gene usage analysis of CDR3 amino acid clonotypes used the approximately 62 TRBV and more than 13 TRBJ segments found across samples. COPE and FqMerger were used to merge the filtered high-quality paired reads into contigs. BLAST was used to align contigs to IMGT TRBV, TRBD and TRBJ reference genes, with CDR3 defined following IMGT. Highly expanded clones were defined as clonotypes with a frequency above 0.1%. Shannon entropy was used to measure repertoire diversity, and the Gini coefficient was used to measure V-J evenness. A clonotype found in more than one individual was treated as public. TCRdb reprocessing: public reads trimmed at Q25 with fastp, clones called with MiXCR, in-frame beta chains kept. Each record represents a unique CDR3 protein, reported with the most common genes and DNA among its rows. The V and J calls and clone size come from TCRdb's table, not from the authors' own analysis. The sample table contains about 620,000 distinct CDR3 sequences; only one count was recorded for roughly 15% of them. Roughly 18% of the sample belongs to the ten largest clones.

What the work shows at the level of the full study, not this receptor alone: The study examined only peripheral blood because the primary lesion, thyroid tissue, could not be accessed. Only the TCR beta chain was sequenced and analyzed. Lower TCR Shannon entropy and fewer highly expanded clones were observed in persistent Graves' disease patients than in newly diagnosed patients, which suggested clonal expansion. More public clonotypes were shared among persistent patients (more than 2,500) than among newly diagnosed patients (roughly 960). Preferential use of TRBV28, TRBJ1-2 and TRBJ2-5 was observed in persistent disease, whereas TRBV20-1 and TRBJ2-1 were favored in newly diagnosed disease. The authors noted that the small sample size was a limitation that may lower accuracy.

The same specimen was also included in a second study, on T cells in Graves' hyperthyroidism and ophthalmopathy. The second source states: Stable Graves' hyperthyroidism was defined as the absence of progression to ophthalmopathy over 18 months of follow-up. Hyperthyroidism patients were newly diagnosed, had a disease duration of under 2 months, and were aged 18 to 65 years. Exclusion was applied to patients with uncontrolled infections, other autoimmune diseases, pregnancy or lactation. Diagnoses relied on clinical symptoms, serum thyroxine and TRAb, thyroid ultrasound and orbital computed tomography. The TCR CDR3 was subjected to a first round of RT-PCR using the HTBI primer set and the Qiagen OneStep RT-PCR kit. Blood samples also contained most of the expanded thyroid clonotypes (frequency above 0.001), which suggests that blood repertoires may reflect thyroid immune responses. A 13 V-J signature model separated ophthalmopathy from stable hyperthyroidism, with 87.88% sensitivity and about 81% specificity in cross-validation and 80%/75% in testing. In validation, the model predicted progression to ophthalmopathy with approximately 71% sensitivity and roughly 72% specificity, a median of 6.5 months before onset. To identify TCR V-J signatures that set the groups apart, the researchers used a discovery cohort of more than 95 patients, made up of under 50 with Graves' ophthalmopathy and 55 to 65 with stable Graves' hyperthyroidism. An independent validation cohort of under 20 hyperthyroidism patients and about 16 patients who later progressed to ophthalmopathy tested prospective prediction of ophthalmopathy. The roughly 90 discovery patients were divided at random into training and test sets in a 7:3 ratio. In several Graves' hyperthyroidism patients, the study also compared T-cell repertoires from thyroid tissue with T-cell repertoires from blood. Once sampling was done, hyperthyroidism patients were given methimazole at a starting dose of 30 mg daily, whereas ophthalmopathy patients were given high-dose intravenous methylprednisolone. A second multiplex PCR round built the libraries, followed by size selection and purification. Libraries were sequenced paired-end with 100 bp reads on an Illumina HiSeq2000. SOAPnuke was used to process the raw data, throwing out any read that contained adapters or uncalled bases, had a mean Phred below 15, or lacked an exact constant-primer or identifier match. COPE v1.2.5 was used to merge high-quality paired reads, and clonotypes were defined as unique nucleotide sequences. MiTCR v1.1 was used to align clonotypes to the IMGT TRBV, TRBD and TRBJ reference segments. Analysis was restricted to V-J combinations with a frequency above 0.0001, which covered about 99% of repertoires. The TCS score was defined as F50 (clonal expansion) divided by E x V (chaos), with BLOSUM62-based TCRdist calculated between CDR3 peptides within each V-J. Welch's t-statistics and random forest reduced roughly 530 V-J features to about 12, which were used in a naive Bayes classifier (R e1071). No statistical method was used to fix the sample size in advance, and group allocation was not hidden from the investigators. The paper describes TCR Vbeta CDR3 sequencing of 120 to 150 peripheral blood samples, made up of 43 ophthalmopathy patients, roughly 72 hyperthyroidism patients and 17 progressor patients.

The source is a woman aged 25 to 39 with Graves disease. Donor details come from another sample of the same person, matched by shared clones. Sequences were derived from peripheral blood mononuclear cells (PBMCs), sampled at new diagnosis, from a patient treated with antithyroid drugs. The V gene is TRBV28 and the J gene is TRBJ1-2, with TRBD1 matching 9 junction bases. Read as DNA, the sequence is TGTGCCAGCAGTTTCTTGGGACAGGGCGGGTATGGCTACACCCTC. It codes for CASSFLGQGGYGYTL.